A selection of T cell receptor beta chains follows, all from one sample in a study of T cell responses to AZD1222 COVID-19 vaccine. Profiled with immunoSEQ multiplex PCR; TCRdb holds only in-frame clones, not every one. This table has 150,000 or so clones, 92% appearing once. The sequencing used peripheral blood, collected on day 0 of AZD1222 vaccination. The origin of the receptors is an adult in good health. CDR3s include the opening cysteine and the closing phenylalanine or tryptophan. D genes are given only for firm matches. Size tells how often a clone was seen (once, few, many) or the class of an expanded clone, and some rows leave it out.

>TRBD1|TRBV19|.|TRBJ1-4
TGTGCCAGTACTCCTGGGGACAGCCCCGCAACTAATGAAAAACTGTTTTTT
CASTPGDSPATNEKLFF
>TRBD1|TRBV28|.|TRBJ2-7
TGTGCCAGCAGTTTCTCCGGGACAGGGACCTACGAGCAGTACTTC
CASSFSGTGTYEQYF
>.|TRBV7-8|.|TRBJ2-6
TGTGCCAGCAGCCCAAATTCAGGGATTGGGGCCAACGTCCTGACTTTC
CASSPNSGIGANVLTF
>.|TRBV5-1|.|TRBJ1-1
TGCGCCAGCAGCTTCGAGGGCTGGAACACTGAAGCTTTCTTT
CASSFEGWNTEAFF
>TRBD1|TRBV7-2|.|TRBJ2-7
TGTGCCAGCAACTATGACAGGGGGTACGAGCAGTACTTC
CASNYDRGYEQYF
>TRBD1|TRBV24-1|.|TRBJ2-3
TGTGCCACCAGTGGAGGACAGGGGGGAGATACGCAGTATTTT
CATSGGQGGDTQYF
>.|TRBV3-1/TRBV3-2|.|TRBJ1-3
TGTGCCAGCAGTGGGCAGGTTTTGAGGAACACCATATATTTT
CASSGQVLRNTIYF
>.|TRBV28|.|TRBJ2-5
TGTGCCAGCAGTTTACCAGTACAAGAGACCCAGTACTTC
CASSLPVQETQYF
>TRBD1|TRBV6-5|.|TRBJ2-5
TGTGCCAGCAGAGACAGGGCCGGGAAAGAGACCCAGTACTTC
CASRDRAGKETQYF
>.|TRBV14|.|TRBJ2-7
TGTGCCAGCAGCCAAGATCCGAGACGCAGCTCCTACGAGCAGTACTTC
CASSQDPRRSSYEQYF
>TRBD2|TRBV27|.|TRBJ2-7
TGTGCCAGCAGTGCGGGGGAAGCCTACGAGCAGTACTTC
CASSAGEAYEQYF
>.|TRBV20-1|.|TRBJ2-7
TGCAGTGCTCCAAAGGACTACGAGCAGTACTTC
CSAPKDYEQYF
>.|TRBV10-3|.|TRBJ2-7
TGTGCCATCGGAGAATCGGGATACTCCTACGAGCAGTACTTC
CAIGESGYSYEQYF
>TRBD1|TRBV19|.|TRBJ2-7
TGTGCCAGTAGTATTCGGGCAGGGGGCGACGAGCAGTACTTC
CASSIRAGGDEQYF
>.|TRBV3-1/TRBV3-2|.|TRBJ2-1
TGTGCCAGCAGCCAAGAAGGGGGAGGCCCTTTCAATGAGCAGTTCTTC
CASSQEGGGPFNEQFF
>TRBD1|TRBV6-1|.|TRBJ1-2
TGTGCCAGCAGTGAAGCGGGGACAGGCGCGAATGGCTACACCTTC
CASSEAGTGANGYTF
>.|TRBV28|.|TRBJ2-7
TGTGCCAGCGGGGCTTTTGGGAACGAGCAGTACTTC
CASGAFGNEQYF
>.|TRBV27|.|TRBJ1-5
TGTGCCAGCAGTTTGAGAGGGTTCAATCAGCCCCAGCATTTT
CASSLRGFNQPQHF
>TRBD1|TRBV4-2|.|TRBJ1-1
TGTGCCAGCAGCCAACTCCCTCTAGGACAGGAGGGAACTGAAGCTTTCTTT
CASSQLPLGQEGTEAFF
>.|TRBV6-5|.|TRBJ2-1
TGTGCCAGCAGAGTTCTGGCCCGGAATGAGCAGTTCTTC
CASRVLARNEQFF
>.|TRBV28|.|TRBJ2-2
TGTGCCAGCAGTTCGGCCCCGAACACCGGGGAGCTGTTTTTT
CASSSAPNTGELFF
>.|TRBV11-2|.|TRBJ2-7
TGTGCCAGCAGCTTAGAGTCAGGGATCACCTACGAGCAGTACTTC
CASSLESGITYEQYF
>TRBD1|TRBV28|few|TRBJ1-1
TGTGCCAGCAGGGACAGGGTTTTGGGGGCTTTCTTT
CASRDRVLGAFF
>.|TRBV19|.|TRBJ2-1
TGTGCCAGTAGTATAGCCACGACGGCATATTACAATGAGCAGTTCTTC
CASSIATTAYYNEQFF
>.|TRBV28|.|TRBJ2-1
TGTGCCAGCAGTTTATTGGGGAGGCTCATGAACAATGAGCAGTTCTTC
CASSLLGRLMNNEQFF
>.|TRBV6-2/TRBV6-3|.|TRBJ1-3
TGTGCCAGCACCCCGGAATACTCTGGAAACACCATATATTTT
CASTPEYSGNTIYF
>.|TRBV5-1|.|TRBJ2-3
TGCGCCAGCAGCTTAACTCCCGGGGCTAGCACAGATACGCAGTATTTT
CASSLTPGASTDTQYF
>.|TRBV5-4|.|TRBJ1-2
TGTGCCAGCAGCTTGGGTGGGGGTTCTGGCTACACCTTC
CASSLGGGSGYTF
>.|TRBV19|once|TRBJ1-5
TGTGCCAGTAGTATAGTAGGAGGGGGTCAGCCCCAGCATTTT
CASSIVGGGQPQHF
>.|TRBV5-1|.|TRBJ2-2
TGCGCCAGCAGCTGGTTACCCACCGGGGAGCTGTTTTTT
CASSWLPTGELFF
>TRBD1|TRBV12-5|.|TRBJ2-7
TGTGCTAGTGGTTTGGTAGACAGGGGGGCCTACGAGCAGTACTTC
CASGLVDRGAYEQYF
>TRBD2|TRBV28|.|TRBJ2-4
TGTGCCAGCAGTTCCCCGGGGGGAGCCAAAAACATTCAGTACTTC
CASSSPGGAKNIQYF
>TRBD1|TRBV13|once|TRBJ1-4
TGTGCCAGCAGCTTAGGGCAGGGGGCAGGAGAAAAACTGTTTTTT
CASSLGQGAGEKLFF
>.|TRBV19|.|TRBJ1-4
TGTGCCAGTAGTGGGGAGGGTGATGGTGAAAAACTGTTTTTT
CASSGEGDGEKLFF
>.|TRBV19|once|TRBJ1-1
TGTGCCAGTAGTATAAATTCTGAAGCTTTCTTT
CASSINSEAFF
>TRBD1|TRBV10-3|.|TRBJ2-7
TGTGCCATCAGTGATCTGACAGGGATCTCCTACGAGCAGTACTTC
CAISDLTGISYEQYF
>TRBD1|TRBV28|.|TRBJ2-7
TGTGCCAGCAGGGGACAGGGGGCACCTTACGAGCAGTACTTC
CASRGQGAPYEQYF
>.|TRBV6-1|once|TRBJ1-5
TGTGCCAGCAGTGAAGAGGGGACGTCCGGGCCCCAGCATTTT
CASSEEGTSGPQHF
>.|TRBV28|.|TRBJ2-7
TGTGCCAGCAGTTTATTTCACGAGCAGTACTTC
CASSLFHEQYF
>TRBD1|TRBV7-8|once|TRBJ1-1
TGTGCCAGCAGCTTAGTGGCAGGTGGGACAGGGGACCGAACTGAAGCTTTCTTT
CASSLVAGGTGDRTEAFF
>TRBD1|TRBV5-1|.|TRBJ2-7
TGCGCCAGTGGGAAGACAGGGGACGCCTACGAGCAGTACTTC
CASGKTGDAYEQYF